This T cell receptor (beta chain) was identified in a study of blood T cell repertoires in COVID-19. Sequencing was performed with immunoSEQ multiplex PCR; in TCRdb, only in-frame clones are kept and a portion is missing. The sample contains 150,000 or so clones, 70% to 85% of which appear only once. With V trimmed by 6 bases and J by 8 bases, 6 bases remained unmatched. Germline assignment: CDR1 MNHEY and CDR2 SVGAGI. The CDR3 totals 14 residues. This chain links TRBV6-5 with TRBJ2-3; 12 positions match TRBD2. The sequencing input was peripheral blood. The clonotype comes from a man in his 60s with COVID-19, enrolled during active disease. CDR3 in DNA: TGTGCCAGCAGGACTAGCGGGGGTGGGGGTACGCAGTATTTT. Translation: CASRTSGGGGTQYF.